What follows are 32 T cell receptor beta chains derived from one specimen sequenced in a study of blood T cell repertoires in COVID-19. Repertoires were generated with immunoSEQ multiplex PCR, while TCRdb's copy carries only in-frame clones and drops some. The repertoire consists of some 200,000 clones, with more than 75% occurring once and the leading ten covering 5.9%. Input material: peripheral blood. These receptors originate from an elderly man with acute or convalescent COVID-19.

This sequence joins TRBV29-1 and TRBJ1-2; TRBD1 agrees at 7 bases. With 3 bases clipped from V and 3 bases from J, the junction kept 7 bases outside the gene matches. The CDR3 runs to 14 residues. Germline CDR1 is SQVTM and CDR2 is ANQGSEA. DNA of the CDR3: TGCAGCGTTGATCGGACAGGTCCTTACTATGGCTACACCTTC. It specifies CSVDRTGPYYGYTF.

The J gene is TRBJ2-1, the V gene TRBV5-1; 10 bases map to TRBD1. CDR1 and CDR2 from the germline V gene are SGHRS and YFSETQ. CDR3 length: 18 residues. Unmatched junction bases numbered 13, after V lost 4 bases and J lost 3 bases. The CDR3 sequence: CASSQNRDRGLDYNEQFF. The CDR3 DNA is TGCGCCAGCAGCCAAAATCGGGACAGGGGATTGGACTACAATGAGCAGTTCTTC.

This clone is a singleton in its sample. The chain uses TRBV30 and TRBJ2-5; D gene unclear. Germline V lookup: CDR1 GTSNPN, CDR2 SVGIG (reference sequence). The CDR3 sequence is 14 residues long. The V gene lost 6 bases and the J gene lost 1 base, with 15 bases spanning the gap. CDR3: CACHRSKRQETQYF. As DNA, the CDR3 is TGTGCCTGCCATCGTAGCAAGCGCCAAGAGACCCAGTACTTC.

The V gene is TRBV10-2, the J gene TRBJ2-5, with 8 positions matching TRBD1. The CDR3 is made up of 15 amino acids. Germline V gives CDR1 WSHSY, CDR2 SAAADI. Germline trimming cut 3 bases from V and 4 bases from J; bases unmatched to any gene: 7. The CDR3 sequence is CASSDRSGTGETQYF. CDR3 sequence (DNA): TGCGCCAGCAGTGACCGTTCTGGGACAGGAGAGACCCAGTACTTC.

The chain carries TRBV6-2 or TRBV6-3 and TRBJ2-7; 9 bases fit TRBD2. Per the germline V gene, CDR1 is MNHEY and CDR2 is SVGEGT. Losses at the gene ends were 4 bases for V and 2 bases for J; bases not matched to a gene: 6. CDR3 length: 15 amino acids. In DNA form, the CDR3 reads TGTGCCAGCAGTTTCTCTAGCGGGGAACCCTACGAGCAGTACGTC. This encodes CASSFSSGEPYEQYV.

This clone was detected once. This chain links TRBV2 with TRBJ1-6; D gene unclear. V lost 4 bases and J lost 0, with 7 bases in between. Per the germline V gene, CDR1 is SNHLY and CDR2 is FYNNEI. The CDR3 runs to 15 residues. The CDR3 DNA reads as TGTGCCAGCAGTGTCCGGAGCTCCTATAATTCACCCCTCCACTTT. Translating gives CASSVRSSYNSPLHF.

V gene TRBV6-5 combines with J gene TRBJ1-2; the match to TRBD1 covers 10 bases. With V trimmed by 5 bases and J by 5 bases, 8 bases remained unmatched. Germline V gives CDR1 MNHEY, CDR2 SVGAGI. CDR3 length: 15 residues. CDR3 in amino acids: CASSPYGTGAYGYTF. In DNA form, the CDR3 reads TGTGCCAGCAGTCCCTATGGGACAGGGGCTTATGGCTACACCTTC.

The J gene is TRBJ2-7, the V gene TRBV10-1; TRBD1 matches 9 bases. Germline V CDR1 and CDR2: WNHNN, SYGVQD (reference sequence). Germline trimming cut 3 bases from V and 5 bases from J; bases unmatched to any gene: 2. This CDR3 has 13 amino acids. CDR3 in DNA: TGCGCCAGCAGTGAACAGGGGGCTAACGAGCAGTACTTC. It is translated as CASSEQGANEQYF.

V is TRBV9 and J is TRBJ2-3; no definite D call. The CDR3 runs 16 residues. Germline V CDR1 and CDR2: SGDLS, YYNGEE. Trimming took off 0 bases at V and 4 bases at J, with 15 bases between the two ends. The CDR3, as DNA: TGTGCCAGCAGCGTAGCCACTACCCGAGGAGCAGATACGCAGTATTTT. This gives the protein CASSVATTRGADTQYF.

This sequence joins TRBV2 and TRBJ1-1, with 9 bases fitting TRBD1. The junction had 5 bases not matched to a gene; V was cut back by 6 bases and J by 0 bases. The length of the CDR3 is 15 residues. The germline V gene has CDR1 SNHLY and CDR2 FYNNEI. CDR3 DNA sequence: TGTGCCAGCAGCCCAGGGACAGGGATGAACACTGAAGCTTTCTTT. Translation: CASSPGTGMNTEAFF.

The V and J genes are TRBV27 and TRBJ1-2; D is perhaps TRBD1 (5 bases). Looked up from germline, CDR1 is MNHEY and CDR2 is SMNVEV (reference sequence). This CDR3 comprises 13 residues. Trimming stripped 4 bases from V and 7 bases from J, with 13 bases between. CDR3 coding DNA: TGTGCCAGCAGTTCGTTGGGGACTAGTGGCTACACCTTC. Amino acids: CASSSLGTSGYTF.

The V gene is TRBV12-5, the J gene TRBJ2-7; 9 bases are shared with TRBD1. J gave up 0 bases and V 6 bases, and 6 bases lay outside the gene matches. The CDR3 runs 15 residues. Germline assignment: CDR1 LGHNT and CDR2 FRNRAP. CDR3 in amino acids: CASGPRDRASYEQYF. The CDR3 DNA reads TGTGCTAGTGGGCCACGGGACAGGGCCTCCTACGAGCAGTACTTC.

V and J are TRBV4-2 and TRBJ1-4; no reliable D call. The ends were cut back, 0 bases at V and 8 bases at J, with 13 bases in the middle. CDR3 length: 15 amino acids. Germline CDR1 is LGHNA and CDR2 is YNFKEQ. The CDR3 nucleotides are TGTGCCAGCAGCCAAGATCGCGGGTCCCGGGAAAAACTGTTTTTT. Its translation is CASSQDRGSREKLFF.

The rearrangement links TRBV14 to TRBJ1-2; 8 bases align to TRBD1. V gave up 1 base and J gave up 5 bases; unmatched junction bases: 15. The CDR3 runs 18 residues. Germline assignment: CDR1 SGHDN and CDR2 FVKESK. The CDR3 DNA sequence: TGTGCCAGCAGCCAAGTCCCCCGAGGCCAGGGGGCTAGGTATGGCTACACCTTC. Translation gives CASSQVPRGQGARYGYTF.

This sequence joins TRBV10-3 and TRBJ1-1; 7 bases align to TRBD1. In germline, CDR1 is ENHRY, CDR2 SYGVKD. The CDR3 consists of 13 residues. V shed 7 bases and J 1 base; nucleotides not matched to a gene: 3. The CDR3 loop is CAITGTANTEAFF. CDR3 DNA: TGTGCCATCACTGGGACAGCGAACACTGAAGCTTTCTTT.

This sequence joins TRBV6-5 and TRBJ1-2; D is uncertain. Germline loops: CDR1 MNHEY, CDR2 SVGAGI. Trimming left V 6 bases short and J 6 bases short, with 11 bases between. The CDR3 has 12 residues. This chain's CDR3 is CASSPDTHGYTF. Here the CDR3 DNA reads TGTGCCAGCAGCCCAGACACCCATGGCTACACCTTC.

This chain uses TRBV19 with TRBJ2-6; 8 positions agree with TRBD1. CDR3 length: 16 amino acids. The germline gives CDR1 LNHDA, CDR2 SQIVND (reference sequence). V trimming: 6 bases; J trimming: 2 bases; junction bases outside the gene matches: 6. The CDR3 sequence: CASSIDRGPGANVLTF. In DNA form, the CDR3 reads TGTGCCAGTAGCATCGACAGGGGTCCTGGGGCCAACGTCCTGACTTTC.

In this sample, this clone turned up a few times. The rearrangement joins TRBV7-9 to TRBJ2-2; a possible D gene is TRBD2 (5 bases). The length of the CDR3 is 15 residues. V was pared by 5 bases and J by 6 bases, with 16 bases between. CDR1 is SEHNR and CDR2 is FQNEAQ in the germline V gene (reference sequence). CDR3 DNA sequence: TGTGCCAGCAGCGCAATTCGGACTGCGGCCGGGGAGCTGTTTTTT. The encoded protein is CASSAIRTAAGELFF.

The chain links TRBV9 to TRBJ2-3, with 10 bases aligning to TRBD2. V was clipped by 2 bases and J by 0 bases; unmatched bases: 9. Germline loops: CDR1 SGDLS, CDR2 YYNGEE. This CDR3 is built from 18 residues. The CDR3 coding sequence is TGTGCCAGCAGCGTGGGGACTAGCGTATTAAGTAGCACAGATACGCAGTATTTT. Amino acids: CASSVGTSVLSSTDTQYF.

The chain employs TRBV7-2 and TRBJ1-6, with D unresolved. Trimming cost V 1 base and J 4 bases, with 8 bases left between them. Germline V gene data show CDR1 as SGHTA and CDR2 as FQGNSA. The CDR3 is made up of 15 amino acids. Here the CDR3 reads CASSLVADYNSPLHF. DNA of the CDR3: TGTGCCAGCAGCTTAGTAGCGGATTATAATTCACCCCTCCACTTT.

V usage is TRBV4-1 and J usage is TRBJ2-3; 10 bases line up with TRBD2. This CDR3 has 16 residues. Germline CDR1 is MGHRA and CDR2 is YSYEKL. V lost 1 base to trimming and J lost 5 bases; unmatched junction nucleotides: 6. This CDR3 is CASSQGPAGGRDTQYF. The CDR3 coding sequence is TGCGCCAGCAGCCAAGGACCAGCGGGAGGGCGAGATACGCAGTATTTT.

The CDR3 protein is CASSFREEGSYTF. DNA of the CDR3: TGTGCCAGCAGTTTCCGAGAGGAGGGGTCCTACACCTTC. The chain couples TRBV28 to TRBJ1-2, with D maybe TRBD1 (5 bases). Germline V gives CDR1 MDHEN, CDR2 SYDVKM. V was trimmed by 3 bases and J by 10 bases, leaving 15 bases between them. CDR3 size: 13 residues.

V gene TRBV6-5 combines with J gene TRBJ2-2, with 10 bases matching TRBD1. The CDR3 loop spans 15 amino acids. Germline CDR1 and CDR2: MNHEY and SVGAGI. J lost 5 bases, V lost 8 bases, and 8 bases had no gene match. This chain's CDR3 is CASGPGQGRTGELFF. The CDR3, as DNA: TGTGCCAGCGGACCGGGACAGGGGAGGACCGGGGAGCTGTTTTTT.

This clone was seen only once. The chain couples TRBV9 to TRBJ1-4; TRBD1 agrees at 7 bases. J was trimmed by 5 bases and V by 3 bases; bases with no gene match: 7. CDR3 size: 15 residues. Germline-derived CDR1 and CDR2 are SGDLS and YYNGEE. The CDR3 loop reads CASSGLGQVNEKLFF. The CDR3, as DNA: TGTGCCAGCAGCGGACTTGGACAGGTGAATGAAAAACTGTTTTTT. Combining the CDR3 with reference TRBV9 and TRBJ1-4 gives the whole variable domain DSGVTQTPKHLITATGQRVTLRCSPRSGDLSVYWYQQSLDQGLQFLIQYYNGEERAKGNILERFSAQQFPDLHSELNLSSLELGDSALYFCASSGLGQVNEKLFFGSGTQLSVL.

The J gene is TRBJ1-2, the V gene TRBV19; 8 nucleotides line up with TRBD1. Germline trimming cut 4 bases from V and 1 base from J; bases unmatched to any gene: 2. The CDR3 covers 14 residues. Germline CDR1 reads LNHDA; CDR2 reads SQIVND (reference sequence). CDR3 coding DNA: TGTGCCAGTAGTACCGGGACAGGTAACTATGGCTACACCTTC. Amino acid sequence: CASSTGTGNYGYTF. The whole variable domain, filled in from reference TRBV19 and TRBJ1-2, reads DGGITQSPKYLFRKEGQNVTLSCEQNLNHDAMYWYRQDPGQGLRLIYYSQIVNDFQKGDIAEGYSVSREKKESFPLTVTSAQKNPTAFYLCASSTGTGNYGYTFGSGTRLTVV.

The J gene is TRBJ2-5, the V gene TRBV9, with D maybe TRBD2 (5 bases). The CDR3 totals 13 residues. Trimming shortened V by 0 bases and J by 6 bases, and 9 bases separated the two germline ends. Germline CDR1 is SGDLS and CDR2 is YYNGEE. In DNA form, the CDR3 reads TGTGCCAGCAGCGTAGATCCCGGGAAGACCCAGTACTTC. Translated, it gives CASSVDPGKTQYF.

This clone is a singleton in its sample. The chain couples TRBV6-1 to TRBJ1-4; no definite D call. Germline V CDR1 and CDR2: MNHNS, SASEGT. The germline V and J ends were trimmed by 2 bases and 1 base, with 8 bases remaining between them. CDR3 length: 15 amino acids. The CDR3 DNA reads as TGTGCCAGCAGTGAAAGGACTGGAACTAATGAAAAACTGTTTTTT. Protein product: CASSERTGTNEKLFF.

As for this clone: This CDR3 is also generated by other DNA sequences in the sample. This chain uses TRBV5-1 with TRBJ2-1, with 7 bases fitting TRBD2. V lost 0 bases, J lost 0 bases, and 6 bases stayed unmatched. This CDR3 comprises 17 residues. Germline V gene lookup returns CDR1 SGHRS and CDR2 YFSETQ. Here the CDR3 reads CASSLEASGSSYNEQFF. CDR3 nucleotides: TGCGCCAGCAGCTTGGAAGCTAGCGGTAGCTCCTACAATGAGCAGTTCTTC. The variable domain in full, with the rest retrieved from reference TRBV5-1 and TRBJ2-1, is KAGVTQTPRYLIKTRGQQVTLSCSPISGHRSVSWYQQTPGQGLQFLFEYFSETQRNKGNFPGRFSGRQFSNSRSEMNVSTLELGDSALYLCASSLEASGSSYNEQFFGPGTRLTVL.

The chain has TRBV6-5 and TRBJ1-6; TRBD1 matches 8 bases. The V and J ends lost 4 bases and 6 bases, in that order; junction bases with no gene match: 5. The V gene's germline CDR1 is MNHEY and CDR2 SVGAGI. This CDR3 has 15 amino acids. CDR3 protein: CASSSRTGSNSPLHF. Here the CDR3 DNA reads TGTGCCAGCAGTTCCCGGACAGGGAGTAATTCACCCCTCCACTTT.

The rearrangement joins TRBV18 to TRBJ2-5, with 9 positions matching TRBD2. J was trimmed by 5 bases and V by 3 bases; bases with no gene match: 16. Germline V gene data show CDR1 as KGHSH and CDR2 as LQKENI. The CDR3 is made up of 18 amino acids. Here the CDR3 DNA reads TGTGCCAGCTCACCCCGGCGGGTAGCGGGAGTCTCTGGGGAGACCCAGTACTTC. Its protein product is CASSPRRVAGVSGETQYF.

The chain has TRBV7-2 and TRBJ1-4; 8 bases fit TRBD1. With V trimmed by 5 bases and J by 3 bases, 8 bases remained unmatched. CDR1 SGHTA and CDR2 FQGNSA come from the germline V gene. CDR3 length equals 16 residues. CDR3 DNA sequence: TGTGCCAGCAGCAAGACAGGGGCGCAGGCTAATGAAAAACTGTTTTTT. Protein: CASSKTGAQANEKLFF.

The sample holds a few counts of this clone. The V and J genes are TRBV7-8 and TRBJ1-6; 7 nucleotides match TRBD1. The germline V gene has CDR1 SGHVS and CDR2 FQNEAQ. The CDR3 sequence is 18 residues long. Trimming took 4 bases from V and 0 from J; bases not matched to a gene: 9. CDR3 DNA: TGTGCCAGCAGCTCCCGGGACAGTTCTAGCTCCTATAATTCACCCCTCCACTTT. Translating it yields CASSSRDSSSSYNSPLHF.